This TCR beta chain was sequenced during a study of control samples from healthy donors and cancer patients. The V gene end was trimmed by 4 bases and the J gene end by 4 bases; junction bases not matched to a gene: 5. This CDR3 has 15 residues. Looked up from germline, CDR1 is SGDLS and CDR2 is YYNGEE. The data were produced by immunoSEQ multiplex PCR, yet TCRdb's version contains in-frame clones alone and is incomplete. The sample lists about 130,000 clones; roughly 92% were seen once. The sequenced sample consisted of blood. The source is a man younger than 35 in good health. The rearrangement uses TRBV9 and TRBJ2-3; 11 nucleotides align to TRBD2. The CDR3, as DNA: TGTGCCAGCAGCCCGGGGACTAGCGGTCCAGATACGCAGTATTTT. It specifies CASSPGTSGPDTQYF.